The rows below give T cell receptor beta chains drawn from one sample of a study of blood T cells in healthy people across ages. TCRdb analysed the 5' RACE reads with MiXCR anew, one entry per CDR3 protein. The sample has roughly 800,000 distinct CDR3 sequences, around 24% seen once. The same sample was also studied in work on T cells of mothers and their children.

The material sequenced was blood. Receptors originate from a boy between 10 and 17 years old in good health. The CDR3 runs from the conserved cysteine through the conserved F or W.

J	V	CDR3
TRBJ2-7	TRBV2	CASSEHYRGVGVQYF
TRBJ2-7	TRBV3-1	CASSQGDRQSDEQYF
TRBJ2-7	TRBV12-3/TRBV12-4	CASNTEGSSYEQYF
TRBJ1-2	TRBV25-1	CASSWGVYGYTF
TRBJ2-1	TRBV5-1	CASSFGLAGGGEQFF
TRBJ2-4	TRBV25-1	CASKGRGLAKNIQYF
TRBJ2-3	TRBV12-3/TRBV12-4	CASRLTSGGEHTDTQYF
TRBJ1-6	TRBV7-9	CASSFTRDSPLHF
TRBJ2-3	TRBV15	CATSRDLGDTQYF
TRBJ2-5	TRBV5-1	CASVGENLREQYF
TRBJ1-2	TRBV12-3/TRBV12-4	CASRTPNYGYTF
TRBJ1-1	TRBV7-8	CASSLGWDHLSAFF
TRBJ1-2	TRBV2	CASSFTDRGDGYTF
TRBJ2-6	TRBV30	CAWSVQGSGANVLTF
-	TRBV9	CASSAQDRYEQYF
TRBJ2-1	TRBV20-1	CSASQGGTYNEQFF
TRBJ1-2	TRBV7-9	CASSLVPQANYGYTF
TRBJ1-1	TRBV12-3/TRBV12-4	CASSFLTTPEAFF
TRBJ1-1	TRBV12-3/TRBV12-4	CASSPRVGDTEAFF
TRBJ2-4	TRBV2	CASSRLGVHIQYF
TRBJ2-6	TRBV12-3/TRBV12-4	CASSNSGANVLTF
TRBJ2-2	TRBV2	CASSDGLADTGELFF
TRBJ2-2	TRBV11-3	CASSLRGGQAGELFF
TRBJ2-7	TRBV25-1	CATRGQGAAEQYF
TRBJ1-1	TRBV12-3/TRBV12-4	CASSLGTEPFF
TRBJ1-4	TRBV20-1	CSATQGLTINEKLFF
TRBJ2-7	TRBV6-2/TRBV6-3	CASSHASGGKVEQYF
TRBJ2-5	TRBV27	CTSTAGGGETQYF